What follows are 29 T cell receptor beta chains derived from one specimen sequenced in a study of T-cell memory formation after mild COVID-19. TCRdb re-called the 5' RACE reads through MiXCR, storing one row per CDR3 protein. The profile shows hundreds of thousands of distinct CDR3 sequences, about 16% of them singletons. Input material: PBMCs or a T cell subset sorted from them (not recorded which). All receptors derive from a man between 18 and 29 years old who had mild COVID-19 (a few samples of this study predate the infection). Cell type and time point are not known.

This clonotype turned up a few times. V is TRBV11-2 and J is TRBJ2-7; unclear D gene. Between the trimmed V and J ends, which lost 2 bases and 5 bases, there was a span of 7 bases. Germline V gene data show CDR1 as SGHAT and CDR2 as FQNNGV. The CDR3 loop spans 12 amino acids. The DNA for the CDR3 is TGTGCCAGCAGCTTAACACGAGACGAGCAGTACTTC. Translated, it gives CASSLTRDEQYF.

The rearrangement joins TRBV6-5 to TRBJ1-5; maybe TRBD1 (5 bases). Trimming stripped 2 bases from V and 9 bases from J, with 14 bases between. The CDR3 contains 14 residues. CDR1 and CDR2 (germline): MNHEY, SVGAGI. CDR3 in amino acids: CASSYVGGLGPQHF. CDR3 in DNA: TGTGCCAGCAGTTACGTGGGGGGATTGGGGCCCCAGCATTTT.

CDR3 bases: TGTGCCAGCACCCTCGGGGATAGCGGGATGGAGCAGTACTTC. This gives the protein CASTLGDSGMEQYF. The J gene is TRBJ2-7, the V gene TRBV7-6; 8 bases align to TRBD2. Germline CDR1 SGHVS, CDR2 FNYEAQ. V shed 7 bases, J shed 7 bases, and the junction held 12 bases outside the gene matches. This CDR3 has 14 amino acids.

In this sample, this clonotype turned up a few times. The V call is TRBV7-3, the J call TRBJ2-5; D is unresolved. With 5 bases removed from V and 7 bases from J, the gap between germline ends came to 14 bases. This CDR3 comprises 13 residues. Germline loops: CDR1 SGHTA, CDR2 FQGTGA. The CDR3 reads CASSQTSSGTQYF. Written as DNA, the CDR3 is TGTGCCAGCAGCCAGACATCCTCGGGGACCCAGTACTTC.

The chain employs TRBV5-1 and TRBJ2-2; 13 nucleotides agree with TRBD2. The CDR3 loop spans 17 amino acids. Germline CDR1 is SGHRS and CDR2 is YFSETQ. V lost 3 bases and J lost 2; bases outside the gene matches: 4. The CDR3 coding sequence is TGCGCCAGCAGCTGGGGACTAGCGGGGATTAACACCGGGGAGCTGTTTTTT. It is translated as CASSWGLAGINTGELFF.

This clonotype was observed a few times. The rearrangement uses TRBV6-6 and TRBJ1-3; possibly TRBD1 for D (6 bases). V was shortened by 4 bases and J by 5 bases, with 18 bases between the two germline ends. CDR3 length: 16 amino acids. Germline V CDR1 and CDR2: MNHNY, SVGAGI (reference sequence). The CDR3 here is CASSSDTGRSRNTIYF. CDR3 coding DNA: TGTGCCAGCAGTTCCGACACAGGGCGCTCGAGAAACACCATATATTTT.

The chain is built from TRBV20-1 and TRBJ2-2, with D possibly being TRBD1 (6 bases). CDR3 length: 13 residues. V was pared by 2 bases and J by 5 bases, with 9 bases between. From germline, CDR1 is DFQATT and CDR2 SNEGSKA (reference sequence). The CDR3: CSARPQGTGELFF. The CDR3 DNA follows: TGCAGTGCTAGACCTCAGGGGACCGGGGAGCTGTTTTTT.

The sample holds a few counts of this clonotype. This chain links TRBV20-1 with TRBJ2-5, with D possibly TRBD2 on 5 matching bases. CDR3 length: 13 residues. Looked up from germline, CDR1 is DFQATT and CDR2 is SNEGSKA (reference sequence). The V end lost 6 bases, the J end lost 3 bases, and 14 bases lay between the germline ends. The CDR3 here is CSARQAEKETQYF. CDR3 bases: TGCAGTGCCCGTCAAGCGGAAAAAGAGACCCAGTACTTC.

This clonotype was seen more than once but under ten times. This chain joins TRBV6-2 or TRBV6-3 and TRBJ1-2, with TRBD1 matching over 8 bases. The CDR3 is 13 amino acids. Unmatched junction bases numbered 5, after V lost 4 bases and J lost 7 bases. Germline V gene sequence: CDR1 MNHEY, CDR2 SVGEGT. The CDR3 DNA reads TGTGCCAGCAGTTCGGACAGGGTGATTGGCTACACCTTC. As protein: CASSSDRVIGYTF.

This clonotype showed up just a few times. The chain carries TRBV7-2 and TRBJ2-6; D could derive from TRBD1 or TRBD2 (5 bases each). Between the trimmed V and J ends, which lost 5 bases and 4 bases, there was a span of 12 bases. CDR1 is SGHTA, CDR2 FQGNSA, per germline. The CDR3 totals 15 residues. The DNA of the CDR3 is TGTGCCAGCAGCCGGGACCATGCCGGGGCCAACGTCCTGACTTTC. Its translation: CASSRDHAGANVLTF.

This clonotype has just a few counts. The gene calls are TRBV7-3 and TRBJ2-7; D may be TRBD2 (6 bases). CDR1 and CDR2 (germline): SGHTA, FQGTGA. The CDR3 covers 15 residues. V was trimmed by 3 bases and J by 5 bases, leaving 17 bases between them. CDR3 in amino acids: CASSFGTRRGHEQYF. CDR3 nucleotides: TGTGCCAGCAGCTTTGGGACCCGGAGGGGACACGAGCAGTACTTC. Together with reference TRBV7-3 and TRBJ2-7, the CDR3 gives the full variable domain: GAGVSQTPSNKVTEKGKYVELRCDPISGHTALYWYRQSLGQGPEFLIYFQGTGAADDSGLPNDRFFAVRPEGSVSTLKIQRTERGDSAVYLCASSFGTRRGHEQYFGPGTRLTVT.

The rearrangement links TRBV15 to TRBJ2-1, with 8 bases that match TRBD1. V lost 5 bases and J lost 2; bases outside the gene matches: 11. The CDR3 sequence is 17 residues long. Germline CDR1 is LNHNV and CDR2 is YYDKDF (reference sequence). CDR3 loop: CATSAPPGQGAYNEQFF. The CDR3 DNA follows: TGTGCCACCAGCGCCCCACCAGGACAGGGAGCCTACAATGAGCAGTTCTTC. Full variable domain (rest looked up from reference TRBV15 and TRBJ2-1): DAMVIQNPRYQVTQFGKPVTLSCSQTLNHNVMYWYQQKSSQAPKLLFHYYDKDFNNEADTPDNFQSRRPNTSFCFLDIRSPGLGDTAMYLCATSAPPGQGAYNEQFFGPGTRLTVL.

This clonotype came up a few times. CDR3 DNA sequence: TGTGCCAGCGGGGGGACCAACACCGGGGAGCTGTTTTTT. Translation: CASGGTNTGELFF. The chain combines TRBV7-9 with TRBJ2-2; a possible D gene is TRBD2 (6 bases). Deletions cut 8 bases from V and 2 bases from J, with 9 bases between. The CDR3 runs to 13 residues. Germline V lookup: CDR1 SEHNR, CDR2 FQNEAQ (reference sequence).

This clonotype was counted only a few times. One junction end disagrees with the germline gene, perhaps due to a read error. This rearrangement joins TRBV7-7 to TRBJ1-4; D gene uncertain. The CDR3 has 15 amino acids. CDR1 and CDR2 (germline): SSHAT, FNYEAQ (reference sequence). The CDR3 DNA sequence: TGTGCTAGCAGCTTAGAGACCGGCCCCGGTGAAAAACTGTTTTTT. It encodes CASSLETGPGEKLFF.

This clonotype was recorded a few times. The CDR3 bases are TGCAGTGCTAGTGCCCTAGCGGGGGGCTCCTACAATGAGCAGTTCTTC. Translated, it gives CSASALAGGSYNEQFF. The chain has TRBV20-1 and TRBJ2-1; 11 bases fit TRBD2. Germline CDR1 reads DFQATT; CDR2 reads SNEGSKA (reference sequence). Trimming removed 3 bases from V and 0 bases from J; junction bases left unmatched: 4. This CDR3 is built from 16 residues.

This clonotype appeared a few times. The chain combines TRBV7-9 with TRBJ2-5, with no clear D. V was trimmed by 8 bases and J by 7 bases, leaving 14 bases between them. Germline V gene sequence: CDR1 SEHNR, CDR2 FQNEAQ (reference sequence). The CDR3 consists of 12 residues. The chain's CDR3 is CASGSLDGTQYF. In DNA form, the CDR3 reads TGTGCCAGCGGGTCGCTTGATGGGACCCAGTACTTC.

This clonotype was seen a handful of times. The gene calls are TRBV5-1 and TRBJ2-5; perhaps TRBD2 as D (6 bases). The CDR3 is 15 amino acids. V was cut by 7 bases and J by 5 bases, with 21 bases left in between. CDR1 is SGHRS, CDR2 YFSETQ, per germline. For the CDR3, the DNA is TGCGCCAGCCGAACCCCGGGAGCGAATGAGGAGACCCAGTACTTC. It encodes CASRTPGANEETQYF. Full variable domain (outside the CDR3, taken from reference TRBV5-1 and TRBJ2-5): KAGVTQTPRYLIKTRGQQVTLSCSPISGHRSVSWYQQTPGQGLQFLFEYFSETQRNKGNFPGRFSGRQFSNSRSEMNVSTLELGDSALYLCASRTPGANEETQYFGPGTRLLVL.

This clonotype came up a few times. The rearrangement uses TRBV7-2 and TRBJ2-7; D is possibly TRBD1 or TRBD2 (5 bases each). The CDR3 covers 14 residues. Germline V gene sequence: CDR1 SGHTA, CDR2 FQGNSA. V lost 5 bases and J 4 bases, leaving 15 bases between the germline ends. In DNA, the CDR3 is TGTGCCAGCAGCCTTTGGGGGTGGACATACGAGCAGTACGTC. Its translation: CASSLWGWTYEQYV.

The chain is built from TRBV7-8 and TRBJ2-1; TRBD1 agrees at 8 bases. Unmatched junction bases numbered 1, after V lost 8 bases and J lost 1 base. The germline gives CDR1 SGHVS, CDR2 FQNEAQ. The CDR3 extends over 13 amino acids. The CDR3 region is CASQGASYNEQFF. In nucleotides, the CDR3 is TGTGCCAGCCAGGGGGCATCCTACAATGAGCAGTTCTTC. Together with reference TRBV7-8 and TRBJ2-1, the CDR3 gives the full variable domain: GAGVSQSPRYKVAKRGQDVALRCDPISGHVSLFWYQQALGQGPEFLTYFQNEAQLDKSGLPSDRFFAERPEGSVSTLKIQRTQQEDSAVYLCASQGASYNEQFFGPGTRLTVL.

This chain connects TRBV20-1 to TRBJ1-4; D is undetermined. Germline CDR1 and CDR2: DFQATT and SNEGSKA (reference sequence). V was pared by 4 bases and J by 6 bases, with 12 bases between. CDR3 length equals 13 residues. Here the CDR3 DNA reads TGCAGTGCTAAGCATAACGCGGATGAAAAACTGTTTTTT. Translating it yields CSAKHNADEKLFF.

This chain links TRBV4-3 with TRBJ2-5, with D perhaps assigned TRBD1 or TRBD2 (5 bases each). The CDR3 is 17 amino acids. Looked up from germline, CDR1 is LGHNA and CDR2 is YSLEER. The V end lost 0 bases, the J end lost 4 bases, and 18 bases lay between the germline ends. The CDR3 nucleotides are TGCGCCAGCAGCCAAGACGGGGCGGCAAGCCAAGGAGAGACCCAGTACTTC. Its translation: CASSQDGAASQGETQYF.

The chain has TRBV7-9 and TRBJ1-1; D gene ambiguous. Germline V gene data show CDR1 as SEHNR and CDR2 as FQNEAQ (reference sequence). This CDR3 contains 12 residues. Trimming cost V 5 bases and J 3 bases, with 7 bases left between them. CDR3 in amino acids: CASSLRDTEAFF. For the CDR3, the DNA is TGTGCCAGCAGCCTCCGGGACACTGAAGCTTTCTTT.

This clonotype was observed a few times. The J gene is TRBJ1-4, the V gene TRBV2; 9 bases align to TRBD1. J gave up 6 bases and V 5 bases, and 7 bases lay outside the gene matches. The CDR3 consists of 15 residues. Germline V gene lookup returns CDR1 SNHLY and CDR2 FYNNEI. The CDR3 reads CASSTLGTGYEKLFF. The CDR3 nucleotides are TGTGCCAGCAGTACTCTCGGGACAGGGTATGAAAAACTGTTTTTT.

This clonotype was counted only a few times. The DNA for the CDR3 is TGCAGTGCTAGAGGGGGTAGCGGGAGTAGAGAGACCCAGTACTTC. Translation gives CSARGGSGSRETQYF. The rearrangement uses TRBV20-1 and TRBJ2-5, with 9 bases that match TRBD2. The CDR3 has 15 amino acids. Per the germline V gene, CDR1 is DFQATT and CDR2 is SNEGSKA (reference sequence). V lost 1 base, J lost 4 bases, and 7 bases stayed unmatched.

The chain recombines TRBV11-1 with TRBJ2-3; possibly TRBD2 for D (6 bases). The CDR3 sequence is 15 residues long. Germline V CDR1 and CDR2: SGHAT, FQDESV (reference sequence). The V gene lost 0 bases and the J gene lost 5 bases, with 12 bases spanning the gap. The DNA of the CDR3 is TGTGCCAGCAGCTTAGCGCGGGGAGGAGGAGATACGCAGTATTTT. Its translation is CASSLARGGGDTQYF. Supplemented by reference TRBV11-1 and TRBJ2-3, the full variable domain reads EAEVAQSPRYKITEKSQAVAFWCDPISGHATLYWYRQILGQGPELLVQFQDESVVDDSQLPKDRFSAERLKGVDSTLKIQPAELGDSAMYLCASSLARGGGDTQYFGPGTRLTVL.

In this sample, this clonotype turned up a few times. The CDR3 bases are TGCAGTGCTTCCGGGACAGGATTTCTCAATGAGCAGTTCTTC. Its translation: CSASGTGFLNEQFF. The chain combines TRBV20-1 with TRBJ2-1, with 8 positions matching TRBD1. V lost 5 bases and J lost 6; bases outside the gene matches: 9. CDR1 and CDR2 from the germline V gene are DFQATT and SNEGSKA (reference sequence). The CDR3 covers 14 residues.

This clonotype has just a few counts. The J gene is TRBJ2-4, the V gene TRBV2, with 8 bases aligning to TRBD1. The CDR3 totals 13 residues. Trimming took 7 bases from V and 5 from J; bases not matched to a gene: 4. Looked up from germline, CDR1 is SNHLY and CDR2 is FYNNEI. The chain's CDR3 is CASISTGENIQYF. The CDR3 nucleotides read TGTGCCAGCATTTCGACAGGGGAAAACATTCAGTACTTC.

The rearrangement uses TRBV12-3 or TRBV12-4 and TRBJ1-3; no reliable D call. CDR3 length equals 14 residues. V was shortened by 6 bases and J by 2 bases, with 11 bases between the two germline ends. The DNA of the CDR3 is TGTGCCAGCAGAACCCTCGGGGCTGGAAACACCATATATTTT. Its translation: CASRTLGAGNTIYF.

The rearrangement joins TRBV4-3 to TRBJ2-3; D not certain. Germline CDR1 LGHNA, CDR2 YSLEER. The CDR3 is 15 residues long. The V gene lost 3 bases and the J gene lost 2 bases, with 12 bases spanning the gap. The DNA for the CDR3 is TGCGCCAGCAGCCACGAAGCAACTCTCACAGATACGCAGTATTTT. Translating it yields CASSHEATLTDTQYF.